The 3 T cell receptor beta chains in this list originate from one sample, sequenced in a study of regulatory T cells in long-lasting Graves disease. Time point in this sample: newly diagnosed GD, antithyroid drugs for less than 3 months. Extracted RNA from PBMCs served as the source of the TCR library. Assembly of TCR beta libraries relied on iRepertoire HTBI primers together with Arm-PCR of CDR3 regions. TCRdb reanalysed the multiplex PCR reads using MiXCR and keeps one entry per CDR3 protein. The data contain 400,000 to 450,000 distinct CDR3 sequences, approximately 16% of them singletons. Another study also made use of these data, one on T cells in Graves' hyperthyroidism and ophthalmopathy.

The source was peripheral blood mononuclear cells (PBMCs), collected at new diagnosis, from a patient treated with antithyroid drugs. The receptors were sampled from a woman in her twenties or thirties with Graves disease.

The CDR3 sequence is CSARGGGRLNTEAFF. The CDR3 DNA reads TGCAGTGCTAGAGGGGGTGGCAGGTTGAACACTGAAGCTTTCTTT. V and J are TRBV20-1 and TRBJ1-1; D is unclear. V lost 1 base to trimming and J lost 0 bases, with 12 bases between them. Germline values: CDR1 DFQATT, CDR2 SNEGSKA (reference sequence). The CDR3 length is 15 residues.

This clonotype was picked up many times. The chain links TRBV28 to TRBJ1-2; D not resolved. The CDR3 contains 14 residues. The germline V and J ends were trimmed by 6 bases and 0 bases, with 11 bases remaining between them. CDR1 is MDHEN and CDR2 is SYDVKM in the germline V gene. The CDR3 here is CASSLYAANYGYTF. In DNA, the CDR3 is TGTGCCAGCAGCCTGTACGCAGCTAACTATGGCTACACCTTC.

Ten or more counts support this clonotype. The genes are TRBV7-2 and TRBJ2-7; D is ambiguous. The CDR3 length is 14 residues. V lost 5 bases, J lost 0 bases, and 11 bases lay in between. Germline V lookup: CDR1 SGHTA, CDR2 FQGNSA. CDR3 DNA: TGTGCCAGCAGCCCAGACACGGGCTCCTACGAGCAGTACTTC. Protein product: CASSPDTGSYEQYF.